The text below deals with one TCR beta chain. The data derive from a study of blood T cell repertoires in COVID-19. The table came from immunoSEQ multiplex PCR; TCRdb's copy has only in-frame clones and leaves some out. The repertoire holds over 100,000 clones, with roughly 91% as singletons. This CDR3 is 15 amino acids long. Germline V lookup: CDR1 MNHNS, CDR2 SASEGT. V dropped 2 bases and J dropped 4; count of bases not matched to a gene: 5. The TCR was taken from a man aged 60 to 75 with COVID-19, enrolled during active disease. The chain recombines TRBV6-1 with TRBJ1-2, with TRBD1 matching over 9 bases. Sequencing was done on a sample of peripheral blood. The CDR3 coding sequence is TGTGCCAGCAGTGAAAGTAGGGACAGGGTCTATGGCTACACCTTC. Translating gives CASSESRDRVYGYTF.